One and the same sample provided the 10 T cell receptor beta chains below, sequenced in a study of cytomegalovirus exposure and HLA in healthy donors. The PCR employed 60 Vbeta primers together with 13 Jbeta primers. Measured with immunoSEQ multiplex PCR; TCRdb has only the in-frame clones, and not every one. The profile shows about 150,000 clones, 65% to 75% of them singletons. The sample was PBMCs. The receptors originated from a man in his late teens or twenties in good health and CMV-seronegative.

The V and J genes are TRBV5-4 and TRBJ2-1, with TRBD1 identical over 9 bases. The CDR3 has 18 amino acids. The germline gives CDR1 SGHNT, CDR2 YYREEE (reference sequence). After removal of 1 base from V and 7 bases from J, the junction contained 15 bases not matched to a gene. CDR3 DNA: TGTGCCAGCAGCTTGTGGACAGGGGCGGTTGCTTTGGAGAATGAGCAGTTCTTC. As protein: CASSLWTGAVALENEQFF.

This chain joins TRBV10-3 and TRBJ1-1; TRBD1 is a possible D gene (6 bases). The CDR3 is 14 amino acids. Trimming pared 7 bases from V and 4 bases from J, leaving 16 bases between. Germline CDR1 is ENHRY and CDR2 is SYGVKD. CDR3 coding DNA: TGTGCCATCACCCCCTCAGGGGTGGTCACTGAAGCTTTCTTT. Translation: CAITPSGVVTEAFF.

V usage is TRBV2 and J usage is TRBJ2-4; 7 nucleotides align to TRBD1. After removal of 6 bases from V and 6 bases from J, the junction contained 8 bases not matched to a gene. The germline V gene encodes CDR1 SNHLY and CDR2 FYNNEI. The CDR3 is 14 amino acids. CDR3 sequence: CASRETGQGNIQYF. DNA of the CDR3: TGTGCCAGCAGGGAGACAGGGCAGGGAAACATTCAGTACTTC. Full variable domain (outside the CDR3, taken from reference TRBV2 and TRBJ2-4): EPEVTQTPSHQVTQMGQEVILRCVPISNHLYFYWYRQILGQKVEFLVSFYNNEISEKSEIFDDQFSVERPDGSNFTLKIRSTKLEDSAMYFCASRETGQGNIQYFGAGTRLSVL.

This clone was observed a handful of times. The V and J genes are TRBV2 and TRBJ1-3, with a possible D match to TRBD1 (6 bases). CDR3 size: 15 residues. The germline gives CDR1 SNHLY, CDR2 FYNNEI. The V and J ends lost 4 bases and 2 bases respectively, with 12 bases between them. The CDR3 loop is CASSGAGATGNTIYF. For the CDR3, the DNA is TGTGCCAGCAGTGGGGCGGGGGCTACTGGAAACACCATATATTTT. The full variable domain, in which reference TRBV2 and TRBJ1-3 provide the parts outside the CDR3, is EPEVTQTPSHQVTQMGQEVILRCVPISNHLYFYWYRQILGQKVEFLVSFYNNEISEKSEIFDDQFSVERPDGSNFTLKIRSTKLEDSAMYFCASSGAGATGNTIYFGEGSWLTVV.

This CDR3 is CASSLRGGYEQYV. The CDR3 DNA follows: TGTGCCAGTAGTCTACGAGGAGGGTACGAGCAGTACGTC. This chain links TRBV19 with TRBJ2-7; TRBD2 is a possible D gene (6 bases). CDR1 is LNHDA and CDR2 is SQIVND in the germline V gene (reference sequence). Trimming took off 5 bases at V and 4 bases at J, with 12 bases between the two ends. The CDR3 loop spans 13 amino acids.

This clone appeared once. The CDR3 DNA reads as TGTGCCAGCAGTGAAGCGTCGTTTGGTAGGGGGCGTCGGAGCAATCAGCCCCAGCATTTT. Its translation: CASSEASFGRGRRSNQPQHF. This chain connects TRBV2 to TRBJ1-5; 7 positions agree with TRBD1. V lost 0 bases to trimming and J lost 1 base; unmatched junction nucleotides: 15. Germline V gene data show CDR1 as SNHLY and CDR2 as FYNNEI. The CDR3 totals 20 residues.

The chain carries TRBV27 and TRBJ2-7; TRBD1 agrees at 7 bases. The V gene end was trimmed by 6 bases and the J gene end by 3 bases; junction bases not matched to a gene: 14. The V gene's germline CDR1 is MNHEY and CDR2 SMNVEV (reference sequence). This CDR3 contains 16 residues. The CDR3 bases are TGTGCCAGCAGATACGGATACAGGGGCGAGAGCTACGAGCAGTACTTC. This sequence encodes CASRYGYRGESYEQYF.

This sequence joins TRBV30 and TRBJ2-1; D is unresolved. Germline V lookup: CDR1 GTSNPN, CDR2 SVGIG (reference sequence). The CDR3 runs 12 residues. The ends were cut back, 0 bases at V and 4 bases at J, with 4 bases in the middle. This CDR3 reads CAWSVTYNEQFF. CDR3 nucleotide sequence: TGTGCCTGGAGTGTAACATACAATGAGCAGTTCTTC.

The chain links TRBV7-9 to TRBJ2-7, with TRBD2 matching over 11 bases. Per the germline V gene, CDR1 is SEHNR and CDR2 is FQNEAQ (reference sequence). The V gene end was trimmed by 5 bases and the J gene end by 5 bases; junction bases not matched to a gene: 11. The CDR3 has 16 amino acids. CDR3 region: CASSPHRLAGRDEQYF. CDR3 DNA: TGTGCCAGCAGCCCCCACCGACTAGCGGGGCGGGACGAGCAGTACTTC.

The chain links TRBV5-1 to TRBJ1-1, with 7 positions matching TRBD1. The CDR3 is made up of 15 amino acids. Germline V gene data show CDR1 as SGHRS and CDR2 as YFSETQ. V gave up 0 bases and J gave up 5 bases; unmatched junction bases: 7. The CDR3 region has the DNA TGCGCCAGCAGCTTGGGAGACAGGGATTGGACTGAAGCTTTCTTT. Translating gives CASSLGDRDWTEAFF.